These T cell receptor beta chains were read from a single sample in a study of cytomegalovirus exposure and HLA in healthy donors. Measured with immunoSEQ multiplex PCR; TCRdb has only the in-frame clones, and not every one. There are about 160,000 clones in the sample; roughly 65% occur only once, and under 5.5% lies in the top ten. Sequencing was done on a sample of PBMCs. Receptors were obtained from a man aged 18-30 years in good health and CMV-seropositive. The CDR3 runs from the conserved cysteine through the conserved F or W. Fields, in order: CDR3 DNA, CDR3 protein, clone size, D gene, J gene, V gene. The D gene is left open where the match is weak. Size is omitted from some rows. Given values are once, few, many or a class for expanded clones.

CDR3 DNA: TGTGCCTGGGAGCGGGGGGGCGGTGGAAACATTCAGTACTTC
CDR3 protein: CAWERGGGGNIQYF
clone size: -
D gene: TRBD2
J gene: TRBJ2-4
V gene: TRBV30

CDR3 DNA: TGTGCCAGCAGCCTAAACACCCAGTCAGATACGCAGTATTTT
CDR3 protein: CASSLNTQSDTQYF
clone size: -
D gene: -
J gene: TRBJ2-3
V gene: TRBV7-3

CDR3 DNA: TGTGCCTGGAGGGGGGGGGACACTGAAGCTTTCTTT
CDR3 protein: CAWRGGDTEAFF
clone size: -
D gene: -
J gene: TRBJ1-1
V gene: TRBV30

CDR3 DNA: TGTGCCTGGAGTGTACTAGCGGGGGGGTACAATGAGCAGTTCTTC
CDR3 protein: CAWSVLAGGYNEQFF
clone size: -
D gene: TRBD2
J gene: TRBJ2-1
V gene: TRBV30

CDR3 DNA: TGTGCCAGCAGTGAAGCGGGGGGGAGCTACACCATATATTTT
CDR3 protein: CASSEAGGSYTIYF
clone size: -
D gene: -
J gene: TRBJ1-3
V gene: TRBV6-1

CDR3 DNA: TGTGCCAGCAGCCAAGATCTACGGCTAGGCACTGAAGCTTTCTTT
CDR3 protein: CASSQDLRLGTEAFF
clone size: few
D gene: -
J gene: TRBJ1-1
V gene: TRBV14

CDR3 DNA: TGTGCCAGCAGTTTAGGACAGGGGGTAGGAGCTTTCTTT
CDR3 protein: CASSLGQGVGAFF
clone size: -
D gene: TRBD1
J gene: TRBJ1-1
V gene: TRBV28

CDR3 DNA: TGTGCCAGTAGTATTGGAGAGGCACCGCATTTT
CDR3 protein: CASSIGEAPHF
clone size: few
D gene: -
J gene: TRBJ1-5
V gene: TRBV19

CDR3 DNA: TGTGCCAGCAGTTACTCGGGGGGACGGATGAATTCACCCCTCCACTTT
CDR3 protein: CASSYSGGRMNSPLHF
clone size: few
D gene: -
J gene: TRBJ1-6
V gene: TRBV6-5

CDR3 DNA: TGCGCCAGCAGCCCATCGGGGGGTTTCAATCAGCCCCAGCATTTT
CDR3 protein: CASSPSGGFNQPQHF
clone size: -
D gene: -
J gene: TRBJ1-5
V gene: TRBV5-1

CDR3 DNA: TGTGCCAGCAGCTGGACAGGCTGGGGCAATGAGCAGTTCTTC
CDR3 protein: CASSWTGWGNEQFF
clone size: few
D gene: TRBD1
J gene: TRBJ2-1
V gene: TRBV11-2

CDR3 DNA: TGTGCCACCAGCAGAGATCTCGGGGCAGGACTAGCGGTAGCAGATACGCAGTATTTT
CDR3 protein: CATSRDLGAGLAVADTQYF
clone size: -
D gene: TRBD2
J gene: TRBJ2-3
V gene: TRBV15

CDR3 DNA: TGTGCCAGCAGCTTAGTGGGGGACAGGGGAGGAGGTGAAGCTTTCTTT
CDR3 protein: CASSLVGDRGGGEAFF
clone size: -
D gene: TRBD1
J gene: TRBJ1-1
V gene: TRBV7-2

CDR3 DNA: TGTGCCAGCAGCTGGGCACAGGGGTTCGACTATGGCTACACCTTC
CDR3 protein: CASSWAQGFDYGYTF
clone size: -
D gene: TRBD1
J gene: TRBJ1-2
V gene: TRBV5-4

CDR3 DNA: TGTGCCAGCAGCCCGGGACTACTGTACCAAGAGACCCAGTACTTC
CDR3 protein: CASSPGLLYQETQYF
clone size: few
D gene: TRBD2
J gene: TRBJ2-5
V gene: TRBV7-9

CDR3 DNA: TGTGCCAGCAGCTTTGCCAGGTACAATGAGCAGTTCTTC
CDR3 protein: CASSFARYNEQFF
clone size: -
D gene: -
J gene: TRBJ2-1
V gene: TRBV11-1

CDR3 DNA: TGTGCCATCAGTCTTAAGCCCGGGACAGGGGGGATATACAATGAGCAGTTCTTC
CDR3 protein: CAISLKPGTGGIYNEQFF
clone size: -
D gene: TRBD1
J gene: TRBJ2-1
V gene: TRBV10-3

CDR3 DNA: TGTGCCAGCAGCTTGATGGCCCTCGAGGCCTACACCTTC
CDR3 protein: CASSLMALEAYTF
clone size: -
D gene: -
J gene: TRBJ1-2
V gene: TRBV5-6

CDR3 DNA: TGTGCCAGCAGCTTATTTACCGGGACTAGCGACAATGAGCAGTTCTTC
CDR3 protein: CASSLFTGTSDNEQFF
clone size: -
D gene: TRBD2
J gene: TRBJ2-1
V gene: TRBV7-8

CDR3 DNA: TGTGCCAGCAGAAGGACTCGGACAGACCACAGGGAGACCCAGTACTTC
CDR3 protein: CASRRTRTDHRETQYF
clone size: -
D gene: -
J gene: TRBJ2-5
V gene: TRBV27

CDR3 DNA: TGTGCCAGCAGTTACTCGACCGGGGGCTATGGCTACACCTTC
CDR3 protein: CASSYSTGGYGYTF
clone size: -
D gene: -
J gene: TRBJ1-2
V gene: TRBV6-6

CDR3 DNA: TGTGCCAGCTCGCGGACAGGGCCCTACAATGAGCAGTTCTTC
CDR3 protein: CASSRTGPYNEQFF
clone size: -
D gene: TRBD1
J gene: TRBJ2-1
V gene: TRBV18

CDR3 DNA: TGTGCCATCAGCGACAGGGGTTCTAACTATGGCTACACCTTC
CDR3 protein: CAISDRGSNYGYTF
clone size: -
D gene: TRBD1
J gene: TRBJ1-2
V gene: TRBV10-3

CDR3 DNA: TGTGCCCTGAGACGTGGACTAGCGGGGACCGGGGAGCTGTTTTTT
CDR3 protein: CALRRGLAGTGELFF
clone size: few
D gene: TRBD2
J gene: TRBJ2-2
V gene: TRBV30

CDR3 DNA: TGTGCCATCCCCGACAGGGAATGGCGTCAGCCCCAGCATTTT
CDR3 protein: CAIPDREWRQPQHF
clone size: -
D gene: TRBD1
J gene: TRBJ1-5
V gene: TRBV10-3

CDR3 DNA: TGTGCCAGCAGCGCCGACAGAAGCCTCTATGGCTACACCTTC
CDR3 protein: CASSADRSLYGYTF
clone size: -
D gene: -
J gene: TRBJ1-2
V gene: TRBV9

CDR3 DNA: TGTGCCAGCAGTGAAGGAATAGGGGGCGATCAGCCCCAGCATTTT
CDR3 protein: CASSEGIGGDQPQHF
clone size: few
D gene: TRBD1
J gene: TRBJ1-5
V gene: TRBV6-1

CDR3 DNA: TGCGCCAGCTTCCGGACAGGGGGCAAAACCGGGGAGCTGTTTTTT
CDR3 protein: CASFRTGGKTGELFF
clone size: -
D gene: TRBD1
J gene: TRBJ2-2
V gene: TRBV5-1

CDR3 DNA: TGTGCCAGCCGCCTAGCGGGAGGGGGGAATGAGCAGTTCTTC
CDR3 protein: CASRLAGGGNEQFF
clone size: -
D gene: TRBD2
J gene: TRBJ2-1
V gene: TRBV6-5

CDR3 DNA: TGTGCCAGTAGTCCCCCGGGGGCGGGGGCGCCGCTGGAGCAGTTCTTC
CDR3 protein: CASSPPGAGAPLEQFF
clone size: once
D gene: -
J gene: TRBJ2-1
V gene: TRBV19

CDR3 DNA: TGTGCCAGCAGTTCTACCTGGAGCGGGGAGCTGTTTTTT
CDR3 protein: CASSSTWSGELFF
clone size: -
D gene: -
J gene: TRBJ2-2
V gene: TRBV27

CDR3 DNA: TGTGCCAGCAGCTTGGCACCCCCGTCGGGAGAGCAGTTCTTC
CDR3 protein: CASSLAPPSGEQFF
clone size: -
D gene: -
J gene: TRBJ2-1
V gene: TRBV5-5

CDR3 DNA: TGCAGCGTTGAGAGGAAGGGGGTCTTGAACACTGAAGCTTTCTTT
CDR3 protein: CSVERKGVLNTEAFF
clone size: -
D gene: -
J gene: TRBJ1-1
V gene: TRBV29-1

CDR3 DNA: TGTGCCAGCACGGGACAGGGGGCGAGAGGCTACACCTTC
CDR3 protein: CASTGQGARGYTF
clone size: -
D gene: TRBD1
J gene: TRBJ1-2
V gene: TRBV28

CDR3 DNA: TGCGCCAGCAGCCAAGGGGAACAGGGACGACGAGACAAAAACATTCAGTACTTC
CDR3 protein: CASSQGEQGRRDKNIQYF
clone size: once
D gene: -
J gene: TRBJ2-4
V gene: TRBV4-1

CDR3 DNA: TGTGCTAGCAGCTTTAGGGCTACAGGGACTGAAGCTTTCTTT
CDR3 protein: CASSFRATGTEAFF
clone size: once
D gene: -
J gene: TRBJ1-1
V gene: TRBV7-7

CDR3 DNA: TGTGCCAGCAGTTCGGGACAGGGGGCCCGGGGGGCCAACGTCCTGACTTTC
CDR3 protein: CASSSGQGARGANVLTF
clone size: -
D gene: TRBD1
J gene: TRBJ2-6
V gene: TRBV27

CDR3 DNA: TGTGCCTGGAGTGGGGAAGGGGGTCAGCCCCAGCATTTT
CDR3 protein: CAWSGEGGQPQHF
clone size: -
D gene: -
J gene: TRBJ1-5
V gene: TRBV30

CDR3 DNA: TGTGCCAGCAGCCCGGCTAGCGGCTCGGGCACAGATACGCAGTATTTT
CDR3 protein: CASSPASGSGTDTQYF
clone size: -
D gene: TRBD2
J gene: TRBJ2-3
V gene: TRBV5-4

CDR3 DNA: TGTGCCTGGAGCGGTACAGGGGGATATGGCTACACCTTC
CDR3 protein: CAWSGTGGYGYTF
clone size: -
D gene: TRBD1
J gene: TRBJ1-2
V gene: TRBV30

CDR3 DNA: TGCGCCAGCAGCTTGCGACAGGGAAAAGTGGATACGCAGTATTTT
CDR3 protein: CASSLRQGKVDTQYF
clone size: -
D gene: TRBD1
J gene: TRBJ2-3
V gene: TRBV5-1

CDR3 DNA: TGTGCCAGCAGCGTCGGCGGTAGCAATCAGCCCCAGCATTTT
CDR3 protein: CASSVGGSNQPQHF
clone size: -
D gene: -
J gene: TRBJ1-5
V gene: TRBV9

CDR3 DNA: TGCGCCAGCAGCTTATCCGGGACACAGAACACCGGGGAGCTGTTTTTT
CDR3 protein: CASSLSGTQNTGELFF
clone size: -
D gene: -
J gene: TRBJ2-2
V gene: TRBV5-1

CDR3 DNA: TGTGCCAGCAGCCTAGTAGGGGGGGATAGCAATCAGCCCCAGCATTTT
CDR3 protein: CASSLVGGDSNQPQHF
clone size: -
D gene: -
J gene: TRBJ1-5
V gene: TRBV7-2

CDR3 DNA: TGTGCCAGCAATAGCGGAGGGTTGAACACTGAAGCTTTCTTT
CDR3 protein: CASNSGGLNTEAFF
clone size: -
D gene: -
J gene: TRBJ1-1
V gene: TRBV28

CDR3 DNA: TGTGCCAGCAGTTTACTTGGGGTGGCGGGGGAAAAACTGTTTTTT
CDR3 protein: CASSLLGVAGEKLFF
clone size: -
D gene: -
J gene: TRBJ1-4
V gene: TRBV6-5

CDR3 DNA: TGTGCTAGCAGCTTCCAGGGAACCGGGGAGCTGTTTTTT
CDR3 protein: CASSFQGTGELFF
clone size: -
D gene: -
J gene: TRBJ2-2
V gene: TRBV7-7

CDR3 DNA: TGTGCCTGGAGTAGCCAGGGCGCTAACTATGGCTACACCTTC
CDR3 protein: CAWSSQGANYGYTF
clone size: -
D gene: -
J gene: TRBJ1-2
V gene: TRBV30

CDR3 DNA: TGTGCCAGCAGCCAAGTAGCAGGGTTAAACACTGAAGCTTTCTTT
CDR3 protein: CASSQVAGLNTEAFF
clone size: few
D gene: -
J gene: TRBJ1-1
V gene: TRBV14

CDR3 DNA: TGCGCCAGCAGCTCGGCTTATGCGGGGACCACTGAAGCTTTCTTT
CDR3 protein: CASSSAYAGTTEAFF
clone size: -
D gene: -
J gene: TRBJ1-1
V gene: TRBV5-1

CDR3 DNA: TGTGCCAGCAGCTCTTTGACAGGACTGTCCTCCGGAAAACTGTTTTTT
CDR3 protein: CASSSLTGLSSGKLFF
clone size: -
D gene: -
J gene: TRBJ1-4
V gene: TRBV11-2

CDR3 DNA: TGTGCCAGCAGCCCATTCGGACAGGGCTACACCTTC
CDR3 protein: CASSPFGQGYTF
clone size: -
D gene: -
J gene: TRBJ1-2
V gene: TRBV27

CDR3 DNA: TGTGCCAGCAACAACTATAATCAGCCCCAGCATTTT
CDR3 protein: CASNNYNQPQHF
clone size: -
D gene: -
J gene: TRBJ1-5
V gene: TRBV6-5

CDR3 DNA: TGTGCCAGTAGCTCCACAGGGGGCGCAGGCACAGATACGCAGTATTTT
CDR3 protein: CASSSTGGAGTDTQYF
clone size: -
D gene: TRBD1
J gene: TRBJ2-3
V gene: TRBV19

CDR3 DNA: TGTGCCAGCAGCTCCGGGGGGACTAGCGGGTCCGGAGTGCACAATGAGCAGTTCTTC
CDR3 protein: CASSSGGTSGSGVHNEQFF
clone size: -
D gene: TRBD2
J gene: TRBJ2-1
V gene: TRBV11-2